A selection of T cell receptor beta chains follows, all from one sample in a study of cytotoxic CD8 clonotypes in ibrutinib-treated CLL. Sequenced by immunoSEQ multiplex PCR; TCRdb stores in-frame clones only, minus some. The data contain approximately 300,000 clones, 80% of them singletons. The sample in question was PBMCs, obtained before ibrutinib treatment. Receptors originate from a human donor with chronic lymphocytic leukemia. The CDR3 runs from the conserved cysteine through the conserved F or W. Each record gives: V gene, clone size, CDR3 protein. Some rows have no size entry. The others give once, few or many, or a class for an expanded clone.

v_call: TRBV7-6
clone_size: NA
cdr3_aa: CASSLTLGLNTEAFF

v_call: TRBV7-8
clone_size: few
cdr3_aa: CASSSDRRNQPQHF

v_call: TRBV9
clone_size: NA
cdr3_aa: CASSLGWGTGFGNEKLFF

v_call: TRBV5-1
clone_size: NA
cdr3_aa: CASSSPKGNGGEEANYGYTF

v_call: TRBV28
clone_size: NA
cdr3_aa: CASSSFRGQVYGYTF

v_call: TRBV4-2
clone_size: NA
cdr3_aa: CASSQPSGGDLNEQFF

v_call: TRBV29-1
clone_size: NA
cdr3_aa: CSAGRERGFYGYTF

v_call: TRBV7-9
clone_size: few
cdr3_aa: CASSPGQALGELFF

v_call: TRBV7-2
clone_size: few
cdr3_aa: CASSLIAAPEQYF

v_call: TRBV6-1
clone_size: NA
cdr3_aa: CASSANRVRNTIYF

v_call: TRBV7-2
clone_size: NA
cdr3_aa: CASSPWGPTPYNEQFF

v_call: TRBV28
clone_size: NA
cdr3_aa: CASYTGLEPQHF

v_call: TRBV30
clone_size: NA
cdr3_aa: CAWSRDTASGELFF

v_call: TRBV25-1
clone_size: NA
cdr3_aa: CASSESGGRPEQYF

v_call: TRBV4-3
clone_size: NA
cdr3_aa: CASSQEPGLRGNTIYF

v_call: TRBV2
clone_size: NA
cdr3_aa: CASRKGQIYGYTF

v_call: TRBV6-5
clone_size: many
cdr3_aa: CASSYNHGSSTDTQYF

v_call: TRBV7-8
clone_size: NA
cdr3_aa: CASSYSGRGNEQFF

v_call: TRBV29-1
clone_size: NA
cdr3_aa: CSVEKGRGETQYF

v_call: TRBV30
clone_size: NA
cdr3_aa: CAWSIPGTSYEQYF

v_call: TRBV27
clone_size: NA
cdr3_aa: CASSLRRQGGYEQYF

v_call: TRBV7-2
clone_size: NA
cdr3_aa: CASSPGPSDTQYF

v_call: TRBV6-5
clone_size: NA
cdr3_aa: CASSSPTRSGNTIYF

v_call: TRBV10-1
clone_size: few
cdr3_aa: CASRESAGKGYGYTF

v_call: TRBV7-8
clone_size: NA
cdr3_aa: CASSLNSRFSWEPQHF

v_call: TRBV4-3
clone_size: NA
cdr3_aa: CASSKSTVYGYTF

v_call: TRBV7-2
clone_size: NA
cdr3_aa: CASSLGTSGSSQYF

v_call: TRBV28
clone_size: NA
cdr3_aa: CATLQGSLKAFF

v_call: TRBV15
clone_size: NA
cdr3_aa: CATSTLSGQELYEQYF

v_call: TRBV29-1
clone_size: NA
cdr3_aa: CSARLAGLSYNEQFF

v_call: TRBV7-2
clone_size: NA
cdr3_aa: CASSPRARSEQYF

v_call: TRBV5-4
clone_size: NA
cdr3_aa: CASSLDQDNPNYGYTF

v_call: TRBV11-3
clone_size: NA
cdr3_aa: CASSSTGTGPGEQYF

v_call: TRBV4-2
clone_size: NA
cdr3_aa: CASSQDLRPTQLQYF

v_call: TRBV5-1
clone_size: NA
cdr3_aa: CASSGGQGADTQYF

v_call: TRBV30
clone_size: NA
cdr3_aa: CAWSVGQGLFF

v_call: TRBV18
clone_size: few
cdr3_aa: CASSHGQVINEQYF

v_call: TRBV5-6
clone_size: NA
cdr3_aa: CASSLGYPQGNTEAFF

v_call: TRBV14
clone_size: NA
cdr3_aa: CASSPQTGPNEKLFF

v_call: TRBV7-3
clone_size: NA
cdr3_aa: CASPLAGGRSTDTQYF

v_call: TRBV5-4
clone_size: NA
cdr3_aa: CASSLGATRGQYF

v_call: TRBV7-6
clone_size: few
cdr3_aa: CASSLRGLDTQYF